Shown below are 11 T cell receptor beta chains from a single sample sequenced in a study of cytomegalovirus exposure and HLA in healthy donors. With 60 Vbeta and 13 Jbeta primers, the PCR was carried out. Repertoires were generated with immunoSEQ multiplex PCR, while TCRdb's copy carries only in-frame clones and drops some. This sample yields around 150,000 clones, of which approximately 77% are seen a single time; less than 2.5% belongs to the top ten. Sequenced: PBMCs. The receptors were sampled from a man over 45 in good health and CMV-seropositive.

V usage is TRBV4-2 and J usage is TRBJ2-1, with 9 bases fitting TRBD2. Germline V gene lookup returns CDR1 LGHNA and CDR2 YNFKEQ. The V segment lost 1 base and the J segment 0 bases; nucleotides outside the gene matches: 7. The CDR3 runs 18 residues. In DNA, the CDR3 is TGTGCCAGCAGCCAAGTAGGGCTAGCGGGGAGCTCCTACAATGAGCAGTTCTTC. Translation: CASSQVGLAGSSYNEQFF.

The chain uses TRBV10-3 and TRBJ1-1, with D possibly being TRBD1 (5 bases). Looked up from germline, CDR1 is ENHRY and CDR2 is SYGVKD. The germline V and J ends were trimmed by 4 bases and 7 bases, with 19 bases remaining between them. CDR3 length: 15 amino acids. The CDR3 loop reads CAISGAREALFEAFF. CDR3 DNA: TGTGCCATCAGTGGGGCCAGGGAGGCCCTATTTGAAGCTTTCTTT.

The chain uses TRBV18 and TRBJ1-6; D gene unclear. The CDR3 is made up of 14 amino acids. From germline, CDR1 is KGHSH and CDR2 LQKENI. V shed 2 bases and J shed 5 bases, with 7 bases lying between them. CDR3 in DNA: TGTGCCAGCTCACCAGAGCGGAATAATTCACCCCTCCACTTT. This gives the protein CASSPERNNSPLHF. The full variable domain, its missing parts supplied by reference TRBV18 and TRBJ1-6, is NAGVMQNPRHLVRRRGQEARLRCSPMKGHSHVYWYRQLPEEGLKFMVYLQKENIIDESGMPKERFSAEFPKEGPSILRIQQVVRGDSAAYFCASSPERNNSPLHFGNGTRLTVT.

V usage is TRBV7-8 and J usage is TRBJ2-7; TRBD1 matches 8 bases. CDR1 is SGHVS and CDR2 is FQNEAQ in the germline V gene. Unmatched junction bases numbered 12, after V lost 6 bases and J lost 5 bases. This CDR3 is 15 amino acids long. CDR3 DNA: TGTGCCAGCAGGGACGCCAACAGGGGGGCGAACGAGCAGTACTTC. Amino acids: CASRDANRGANEQYF.

This CDR3 is CASSPLAGNYNEQFF. CDR3 sequence (DNA): TGTGCCAGCAGCCCACTAGCGGGGAACTACAATGAGCAGTTCTTC. The chain couples TRBV4-2 to TRBJ2-1; 10 bases are a match to TRBD2. The V gene end was trimmed by 4 bases and the J gene end by 3 bases; junction bases not matched to a gene: 3. The CDR3 runs to 15 residues. In germline, CDR1 is LGHNA, CDR2 YNFKEQ.

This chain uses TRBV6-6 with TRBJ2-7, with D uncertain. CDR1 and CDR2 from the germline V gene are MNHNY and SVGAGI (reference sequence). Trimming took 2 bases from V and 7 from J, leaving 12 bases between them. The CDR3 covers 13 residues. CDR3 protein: CASSYVSFSEQYF. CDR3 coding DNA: TGTGCCAGCAGTTACGTGTCGTTTAGTGAGCAGTACTTC.

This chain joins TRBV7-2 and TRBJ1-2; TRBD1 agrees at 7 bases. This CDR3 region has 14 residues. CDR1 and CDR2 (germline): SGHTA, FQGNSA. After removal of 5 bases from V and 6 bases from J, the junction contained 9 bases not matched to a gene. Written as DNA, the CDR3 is TGTGCCAGCAGCCGCGTGGGGACAGATAATGGCTACACCTTC. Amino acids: CASSRVGTDNGYTF.

In DNA form, the CDR3 reads TGCAGCGTTGAGTACAGGAGCGGCTACACCTTC. It specifies CSVEYRSGYTF. The chain has TRBV29-1 and TRBJ1-2; perhaps TRBD1 as D (5 bases). The CDR3 loop spans 11 amino acids. V dropped 3 bases and J dropped 8 bases, with 10 bases sitting between them. Germline-derived CDR1 and CDR2 are SQVTM and ANQGSEA.

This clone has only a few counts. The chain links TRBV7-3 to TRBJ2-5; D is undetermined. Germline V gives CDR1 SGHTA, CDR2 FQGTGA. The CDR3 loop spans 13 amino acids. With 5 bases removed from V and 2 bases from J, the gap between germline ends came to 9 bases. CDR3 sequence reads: CASSPRGQETQYF. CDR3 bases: TGTGCCAGCAGCCCGAGAGGACAAGAGACCCAGTACTTC.

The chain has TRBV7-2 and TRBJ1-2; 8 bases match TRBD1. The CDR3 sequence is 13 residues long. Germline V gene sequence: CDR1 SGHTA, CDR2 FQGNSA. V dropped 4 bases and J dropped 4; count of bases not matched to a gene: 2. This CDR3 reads CASSSGQGYGYTF. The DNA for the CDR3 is TGTGCCAGCAGCTCCGGACAGGGCTATGGCTACACCTTC.

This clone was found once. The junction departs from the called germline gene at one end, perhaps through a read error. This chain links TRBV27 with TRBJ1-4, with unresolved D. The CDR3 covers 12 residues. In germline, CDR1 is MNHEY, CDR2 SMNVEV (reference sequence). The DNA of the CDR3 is TGTGCCAGCGGTTTTATCCATGAAAAACTGTTTTTT. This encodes CASGFIHEKLFF. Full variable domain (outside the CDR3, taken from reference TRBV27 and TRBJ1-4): EAQVTQNPRYLITVTGKKLTVTCSQNMNHEYMSWYRQDPGLGLRQIYYSMNVEVTDKGDVPEGYKVSRKEKRNFPLILESPSPNQTSLYFCASGFIHEKLFFGSGTQLSVL.